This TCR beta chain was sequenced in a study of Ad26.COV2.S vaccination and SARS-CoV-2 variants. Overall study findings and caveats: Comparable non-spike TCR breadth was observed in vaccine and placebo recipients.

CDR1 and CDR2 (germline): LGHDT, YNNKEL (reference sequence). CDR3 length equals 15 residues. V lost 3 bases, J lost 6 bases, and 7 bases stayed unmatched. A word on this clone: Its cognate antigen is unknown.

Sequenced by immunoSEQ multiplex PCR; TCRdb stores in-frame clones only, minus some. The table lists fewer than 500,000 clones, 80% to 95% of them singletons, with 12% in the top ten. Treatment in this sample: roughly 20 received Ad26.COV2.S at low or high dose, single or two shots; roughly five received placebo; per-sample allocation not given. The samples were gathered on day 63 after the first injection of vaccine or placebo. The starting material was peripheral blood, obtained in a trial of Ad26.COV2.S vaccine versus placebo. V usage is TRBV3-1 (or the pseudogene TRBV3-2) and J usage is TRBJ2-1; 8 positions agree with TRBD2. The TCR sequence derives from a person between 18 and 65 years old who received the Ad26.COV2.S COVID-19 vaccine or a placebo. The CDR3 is CASSHPGTRPNEQFF. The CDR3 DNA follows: TGTGCCAGCAGCCACCCCGGGACTAGACCCAATGAGCAGTTCTTC.